A single sample gave rise to the 8 T cell receptor beta chains below, sequenced in a study of T cells expressing NK-cell markers (dated by TCRdb to 2019 to 2021). The protocol used for the library was 5' RACE. This sample was sequenced with an Illumina HiSeq 2000. Following TCRdb reprocessing, every CDR3 protein sequence forms one entry, and DNA is not provided. In this sample's table one finds about 460,000 distinct CDR3 sequences. More than 1.4% of the sample is taken by the ten largest. Input material: blood T cells: a sorted CD56 or NKG2C T cell subset, CD4+ or CD8+ T cells, or bulk PBMC T cells (not recorded which). The source of these receptors is a woman aged 45-65 years in good health. Donor details come from another sample of the same person, matched by shared clones.

The chain recombines TRBV10-2 with TRBJ2-7; the D gene TCRdb calls, TRBD2, cannot be checked with no DNA. The CDR3 extends over 15 amino acids. Germline V gene data show CDR1 as WSHSY and CDR2 as SAAADI. The CDR3 protein is CASSLRAGGGYEQYF.

The V gene is TRBV10-3, the J gene TRBJ2-2; TCRdb returns TRBD1, unconfirmable since there is no DNA. The CDR3 length is 15 residues. Germline V gives CDR1 ENHRY, CDR2 SYGVKD. The CDR3 spells CAIRGTGGDTGELFF.

The V call is TRBV7-2, the J call TRBJ1-5; with no DNA, the TCRdb D assignment of TRBD1 cannot be verified. Germline CDR1 reads SGHTA; CDR2 reads FQGNSA. The CDR3 runs to 17 residues. The chain's CDR3 is CASSPGGTGGRSQPQHF.

J is TRBJ1-4 and V is TRBV27. The CDR3 is 16 residues long. Germline V gene data show CDR1 as MNHEY and CDR2 as SMNVEV (reference sequence). This CDR3 reads CASSLILGTTNEKLFF.

The V and J genes are TRBV12-3 or TRBV12-4 and TRBJ2-3. This CDR3 has 15 amino acids. This CDR3 reads CASRISGENTDTQYF.

The J gene is TRBJ2-7, the V gene TRBV11-3. Germline loops: CDR1 SGHNT, CDR2 YENEEA. The CDR3 is 13 residues long. The CDR3 protein is CASSFEKDREQYF.

V and J are TRBV3-1 and TRBJ1-3. This CDR3 region has 13 residues. The V gene's germline CDR1 is LGHDT and CDR2 YNNKEL (reference sequence). The CDR3 loop reads CASSESSGNTIYF.

The chain joins TRBV12-3 or TRBV12-4 to TRBJ2-3; TCRdb's D gene call, TRBD1, goes unchecked for lack of DNA. The CDR3 covers 17 residues. The CDR3 sequence is CASSFRAGERATDTQYF.